This note documents a single T cell receptor (beta chain) sequence. For TCRbeta, the library was prepared with unique molecular identifiers. Using its own MiXCR run on the PCR reads, TCRdb lists one record per CDR3 protein. The data show 600,000 to 700,000 distinct CDR3 sequences, 16% seen once. The data derive from a study of T-cell reconstitution after alpha-beta-depleted transplantation in children. The CDR3 runs 15 residues. Germline V gene lookup returns CDR1 SGHRS and CDR2 YFSETQ. With V trimmed by 3 bases and J by 4 bases, 9 bases remained unmatched. The rearrangement joins TRBV5-1 to TRBJ1-1; 7 nucleotides agree with TRBD1. The material was PBMCs from the stem cell graft donor, obtained from the stem cell graft. The source of this sequence is a human donor who donated a stem cell graft to a child with acute myeloid leukemia. The CDR3 sequence is CASSSVATGRTEAFF. CDR3 bases: TGCGCCAGCAGCTCCGTAGCGACAGGGCGCACTGAAGCTTTCTTT.